This T cell receptor (beta chain) emerged from a study of blood T cell repertoires in COVID-19. Sequencing was performed with immunoSEQ multiplex PCR; in TCRdb, only in-frame clones are kept and a portion is missing. Of hundreds of thousands of clones listed, about four fifths are singletons. This CDR3 region has 18 residues. From germline, CDR1 is MGHDK and CDR2 SYGVNS. V lost 1 base, J lost 1 base, and 19 bases lay in between. The chain uses TRBV25-1 and TRBJ2-5; a possible D gene is TRBD2 (6 bases). The clonotype originates from a woman in her thirties or forties with active or convalescent COVID-19. The sequenced sample consisted of peripheral blood. The CDR3 loop is CASSESETRVTLQETQYF. DNA for the CDR3: TGTGCCAGCAGTGAATCCGAGACTAGGGTCACCCTCCAAGAGACCCAGTACTTC. Full variable domain (remainder filled in from reference TRBV25-1 and TRBJ2-5): EADIYQTPRYLVIGTGKKITLECSQTMGHDKMYWYQQDPGMELHLIHYSYGVNSTEKGDLSSESTVSRIRTEHFPLTLESARPSHTSQYLCASSESETRVTLQETQYFGPGTRLLVL.